Below are 25 T cell receptor beta chains sequenced from a single sample in a study of cytomegalovirus exposure and HLA in healthy donors. The PCR used 60 Vbeta and 13 Jbeta primers. Generated by immunoSEQ multiplex PCR, the TCRdb table keeps only in-frame clones and is missing some. The sample includes over 150,000 clones, less than 85% seen only once; the top ten take approximately 1.5%. Sequenced material: PBMCs. The receptors here all came from a girl aged 10 to 17 in good health and CMV-seropositive.

CDR3 sequence: CASSYSQEGQPQHF. CDR3 coding DNA: TGTGCCAGCAGTTACAGCCAAGAGGGTCAGCCCCAGCATTTT. The rearrangement joins TRBV6-5 to TRBJ1-5; D gene unclear. The CDR3 is made up of 14 amino acids. With 2 bases removed from V and 6 bases from J, the gap between germline ends came to 11 bases. Germline CDR1 is MNHEY and CDR2 is SVGAGI.

V is TRBV29-1 and J is TRBJ1-2, with D unclear. With 6 bases removed from V and 2 bases from J, the gap between germline ends came to 16 bases. CDR1 SQVTM and CDR2 ANQGSEA come from the germline V gene. This CDR3 is 14 amino acids long. The CDR3 reads CSVKGLTKNYGYTF. The DNA for the CDR3 is TGCAGCGTAAAAGGCCTGACAAAGAACTATGGCTACACCTTC.

Details on this clone: The same CDR3 is also encoded by other DNA sequences in this sample. The V and J genes are TRBV19 and TRBJ2-7; no reliable D call. Germline loops: CDR1 LNHDA, CDR2 SQIVND (reference sequence). V was cut by 3 bases and J by 0 bases, with 6 bases left in between. CDR3 length: 13 amino acids. CDR3 region: CASSMSSSYEQYF. CDR3 coding DNA: TGTGCCAGTAGTATGTCCAGCTCCTACGAGCAGTACTTC. Drawing the rest from reference TRBV19 and TRBJ2-7, the complete variable domain is DGGITQSPKYLFRKEGQNVTLSCEQNLNHDAMYWYRQDPGQGLRLIYYSQIVNDFQKGDIAEGYSVSREKKESFPLTVTSAQKNPTAFYLCASSMSSSYEQYFGPGTRLTVT.

This clone was seen only once. The chain uses TRBV7-2 and TRBJ2-7; TRBD1 matches 8 bases. V lost 6 bases to trimming and J lost 4 bases; unmatched junction nucleotides: 5. The CDR3 consists of 13 residues. Germline V CDR1 and CDR2: SGHTA, FQGNSA. As DNA, the CDR3 is TGTGCCAGCAGGACAGGGGACGGATACGAGCAGTACTTC. Translated: CASRTGDGYEQYF.

The chain has TRBV7-2 and TRBJ1-5; D gene uncertain. Deletions cut 2 bases from V and 0 bases from J, with 8 bases between. The V gene's germline CDR1 is SGHTA and CDR2 FQGNSA. This CDR3 contains 15 residues. The chain's CDR3 is CASSLWPNSNQPQHF. Here the CDR3 DNA reads TGTGCCAGCAGCTTATGGCCGAATAGCAATCAGCCCCAGCATTTT.

This sequence joins TRBV2 and TRBJ2-7; 8 bases match TRBD2. CDR3 length: 14 amino acids. The V gene's germline CDR1 is SNHLY and CDR2 FYNNEI. Trimming cost V 5 bases and J 4 bases; bases outside gene matches: 7. CDR3 in amino acids: CASSLLAGLYEQYF. The CDR3, as DNA: TGTGCCAGCAGTCTCTTAGCGGGACTTTACGAGCAGTACTTC.

The chain has TRBV5-8 and TRBJ1-1; D is perhaps TRBD1 (6 bases). V was trimmed by 0 bases and J by 3 bases, leaving 12 bases between them. This CDR3 is 15 amino acids long. From germline, CDR1 is SGHTS and CDR2 YDEGEE. CDR3 bases: TGTGCCAGCAGCTTGGCCGACAGGCGGTACACTGAAGCTTTCTTT. Encoded protein: CASSLADRRYTEAFF. The complete variable domain, with remaining parts taken from reference TRBV5-8 and TRBJ1-1, reads EAGVTQSPTHLIKTRGQQATLRCSPISGHTSVYWYQQALGLGLQFLLWYDEGEERNRGNFPPRFSGRQFPNYSSELNVNALELEDSALYLCASSLADRRYTEAFFGQGTRLTVV.

The chain recombines TRBV11-2 with TRBJ2-5, with 9 nucleotides matching TRBD2. The V gene end was trimmed by 5 bases and the J gene end by 5 bases; junction bases not matched to a gene: 12. Germline V gene lookup returns CDR1 SGHAT and CDR2 FQNNGV. The CDR3 has 16 amino acids. The CDR3 sequence is CASSPWGGGAGETQYF. DNA of the CDR3: TGTGCCAGCAGCCCTTGGGGCGGGGGGGCCGGGGAGACCCAGTACTTC.

The V and J genes are TRBV5-1 and TRBJ1-1, with 8 nucleotides matching TRBD1. The CDR3 covers 16 residues. The trim removed 4 bases at V and 1 base at J, leaving 9 bases unmatched. Germline-derived CDR1 and CDR2 are SGHRS and YFSETQ. This chain's CDR3 is CASSTIGQGWNTEAFF. Written as DNA, the CDR3 is TGCGCCAGCAGCACCATTGGACAGGGATGGAACACTGAAGCTTTCTTT.

The chain employs TRBV4-1 and TRBJ1-5; unclear D gene. Per germline, CDR1 MGHRA and CDR2 YSYEKL. The CDR3 consists of 17 residues. V was shortened by 3 bases and J by 5 bases, with 20 bases between the two germline ends. DNA of the CDR3: TGCGCCAGCAGCCACCCCTCGTTCGAGGCCCGGGATCAGCCCCAGCATTTT. Its protein is CASSHPSFEARDQPQHF.

The chain recombines TRBV6-5 with TRBJ2-5; possible D gene TRBD1, 5 bases. V was clipped by 10 bases and J by 2 bases, with 17 bases between them. Per germline, CDR1 MNHEY and CDR2 SVGAGI. The CDR3 consists of 14 residues. The CDR3 region has the DNA TGTGCCACAAAGGGGTACGGAAGGCAAGAGACCCAGTACTTC. Its protein is CATKGYGRQETQYF.

The V gene is TRBV5-1, the J gene TRBJ2-1; perhaps TRBD2 as D (5 bases). This CDR3 contains 12 residues. Germline V gene sequence: CDR1 SGHRS, CDR2 YFSETQ. Trimming took off 4 bases at V and 8 bases at J, with 10 bases between the two ends. The CDR3 bases are TGCGCCAGCAGCCGCGACTATGATGAGCAGTTCTTC. Its protein product is CASSRDYDEQFF.

The genes are TRBV19 and TRBJ2-7; D not certain. Germline V gives CDR1 LNHDA, CDR2 SQIVND (reference sequence). Trimming removed 1 base from V and 0 bases from J, with 7 bases in between. The CDR3 extends over 14 amino acids. CDR3 coding DNA: TGTGCCAGTAGTATAGTTGCAGGCTCCTACGAGCAGTACTTC. Translation gives CASSIVAGSYEQYF.

The chain uses TRBV27 and TRBJ2-1; 9 bases agree with TRBD1. CDR1 and CDR2 (germline): MNHEY, SMNVEV (reference sequence). The CDR3 contains 15 residues. After removal of 6 bases from V and 4 bases from J, the junction contained 7 bases not matched to a gene. CDR3 region: CASSPQGAGYNEQFF. The CDR3 nucleotides read TGTGCCAGCAGCCCACAGGGGGCGGGGTACAATGAGCAGTTCTTC.

V is TRBV15 and J is TRBJ2-2; no clear D. Trimming left V 0 bases short and J 10 bases short, with 9 bases between. This CDR3 has 13 residues. In germline, CDR1 is LNHNV, CDR2 YYDKDF (reference sequence). CDR3 loop: CATSRDLGLELFF. In DNA, the CDR3 is TGTGCCACCAGCAGAGATCTAGGTCTGGAGCTGTTTTTT.

This chain links TRBV5-5 with TRBJ2-7, with no clear D. Germline values: CDR1 SGHKS, CDR2 YYEKEE (reference sequence). Trimming pared 2 bases from V and 1 base from J, leaving 4 bases between. CDR3 length: 12 residues. The CDR3 is CASSFLSYEQYF. CDR3 nucleotide sequence: TGTGCCAGCAGCTTTCTGTCCTACGAGCAGTACTTC.

This clone appeared a few times. The chain couples TRBV9 to TRBJ2-5; 8 positions match TRBD2. The junction had 12 bases not matched to a gene; V was cut back by 4 bases and J by 4 bases. Germline lookup yields CDR1 SGDLS and CDR2 YYNGEE. This CDR3 region has 16 residues. This chain's CDR3 is CASSSQAGVKGETQYF. The CDR3 DNA sequence: TGTGCCAGCAGCTCTCAAGCGGGGGTTAAGGGAGAGACCCAGTACTTC.

The chain carries TRBV7-9 and TRBJ2-1; the D gene is possibly TRBD1 (6 bases). Per the germline V gene, CDR1 is SEHNR and CDR2 is FQNEAQ (reference sequence). The ends were cut back, 4 bases at V and 9 bases at J, with 13 bases in the middle. CDR3 size: 13 residues. The CDR3 sequence: CASSSQGWGEQFF. CDR3 nucleotides: TGTGCCAGCAGCTCACAGGGTTGGGGTGAGCAGTTCTTC.

The rearrangement uses TRBV27 and TRBJ2-7; 11 bases agree with TRBD2. Germline V lookup: CDR1 MNHEY, CDR2 SMNVEV (reference sequence). The CDR3 extends over 16 amino acids. The V segment lost 6 bases and the J segment 5 bases; nucleotides outside the gene matches: 12. Here the CDR3 reads CASRITSGGLGNEQYF. The CDR3 DNA sequence: TGTGCCAGCAGAATAACTAGCGGGGGACTTGGTAACGAGCAGTACTTC.

The V and J genes are TRBV30 and TRBJ2-5; 7 bases are shared with TRBD1. The CDR3 contains 12 residues. The V gene's germline CDR1 is GTSNPN and CDR2 SVGIG (reference sequence). With 5 bases clipped from V and 4 bases from J, the junction kept 4 bases outside the gene matches. The CDR3 nucleotides are TGTGCCTGGGACAGGGTCGGAGAGACCCAGTACTTC. It codes for CAWDRVGETQYF.

The rearrangement uses TRBV6-6 and TRBJ2-5, with TRBD1 matching 8 bases. The germline V gene has CDR1 MNHNY and CDR2 SVGAGI (reference sequence). V lost 5 bases, J lost 9 bases, and 17 bases stayed unmatched. The CDR3 consists of 16 residues. CDR3 loop: CASSHGQGKLKAAQYF. The CDR3 DNA follows: TGTGCCAGCAGTCATGGACAGGGCAAACTGAAGGCGGCCCAGTACTTC.

The chain combines TRBV5-1 with TRBJ1-5, with 11 bases identical to TRBD1. V lost 4 bases to trimming and J lost 7 bases; unmatched junction nucleotides: 13. The CDR3 runs to 17 residues. CDR1 SGHRS and CDR2 YFSETQ come from the germline V gene. The chain's CDR3 is CASSPPGQGGRRQPQHF. In DNA, the CDR3 is TGCGCCAGCAGCCCGCCGGGACAGGGGGGAAGAAGGCAGCCCCAGCATTTT.

This clone was seen once. The J gene is TRBJ1-4, the V gene TRBV6-6; D is possibly TRBD1 (5 bases). The CDR3 spans 15 residues. The V end was cut by 2 bases, the J end by 4 bases, with 11 bases between. The germline V gene has CDR1 MNHNY and CDR2 SVGAGI (reference sequence). CDR3 nucleotides: TGTGCCAGCAGTTACCGGAAGGGGCTTAATGAAAAACTGTTTTTT. It is translated as CASSYRKGLNEKLFF.

The chain links TRBV29-1 to TRBJ2-3; weak D call: TRBD1 (5 bases). The CDR3 is 13 residues long. Trimming cost V 3 bases and J 3 bases, with 10 bases left between them. Germline V gives CDR1 SQVTM, CDR2 ANQGSEA. CDR3 nucleotides: TGCAGCGTTGATTCAAAGGGGACAGATACGCAGTATTTT. Encoded protein: CSVDSKGTDTQYF.

This chain connects TRBV7-9 to TRBJ1-1; 9 bases map to TRBD1. The germline V gene has CDR1 SEHNR and CDR2 FQNEAQ (reference sequence). Trimming cost V 5 bases and J 0 bases; bases outside gene matches: 7. The CDR3 length is 16 residues. The CDR3 DNA reads as TGTGCCAGCAGCCTAACAGGGGGCAGAGTGAACACTGAAGCTTTCTTT. The encoded protein is CASSLTGGRVNTEAFF.